The clone carrying this TCR beta chain was counted only a few times. The data stem from a study of patients and donors after allogeneic stem cell transplantation. V dropped 5 bases and J dropped 7 bases, with 14 bases sitting between them. The CDR3 loop spans 13 amino acids. Germline V lookup: CDR1 MNHNS, CDR2 SASEGT. TCRdb independently ran MiXCR on the RT-PCR reads; one entry per CDR3 protein. The table lists some 230,000 distinct CDR3 sequences, roughly 13% of them singletons, with roughly 11% in the top ten. The clonotype was recovered from a human donor who was either an allogeneic HSCT recipient or a stem cell or donor lymphocyte infusion donor (not recorded which). It is not recorded whose cells these are; they may come from a transplant donor. The sequenced sample consisted of blood, either unsorted or a sorted T cell fraction (not recorded which). This sequence joins TRBV6-1 and TRBJ1-1; D is unclear. DNA of the CDR3: TGTGCCAGCAGTACCCGAATTTGGGATGAAGCTTTCTTT. Amino acid sequence: CASSTRIWDEAFF.